A single T cell receptor beta chain is shown here with its context. The source of the sample is a study of blood T cell repertoires in COVID-19. Study-wide background: There were acute and convalescent COVID-19 samples, and they came from the United States, Italy and Spain. T cells, B-cell-depleted T cells, or PBMCs provided the cDNA or gDNA that served as material.

The V end was cut by 6 bases, the J end by 5 bases, with 17 bases between. The germline V gene has CDR1 KGHSH and CDR2 LQKENI. The CDR3 sequence is 15 residues long. Under the authors' procedure: Nucleated cell counts were estimated from reference gene primer amplification. Sequenced by immunoSEQ multiplex PCR; TCRdb stores in-frame clones only, minus some. From that table come the V and J calls and clone size; the DNA was used to work out D and trimming. The sample includes 95,000 to 100,000 clones, approximately 87% of them seen just once. V is TRBV18 and J is TRBJ1-5; D unclear. The sequence derives from a woman aged 25 to 39 with acute or convalescent COVID-19. The sequencing sample was made of peripheral blood. CDR3 sequence: CASSLIGYGDQPQHF. DNA of the CDR3: TGTGCCAGCTCGCTCATAGGGTACGGGGATCAGCCCCAGCATTTT.